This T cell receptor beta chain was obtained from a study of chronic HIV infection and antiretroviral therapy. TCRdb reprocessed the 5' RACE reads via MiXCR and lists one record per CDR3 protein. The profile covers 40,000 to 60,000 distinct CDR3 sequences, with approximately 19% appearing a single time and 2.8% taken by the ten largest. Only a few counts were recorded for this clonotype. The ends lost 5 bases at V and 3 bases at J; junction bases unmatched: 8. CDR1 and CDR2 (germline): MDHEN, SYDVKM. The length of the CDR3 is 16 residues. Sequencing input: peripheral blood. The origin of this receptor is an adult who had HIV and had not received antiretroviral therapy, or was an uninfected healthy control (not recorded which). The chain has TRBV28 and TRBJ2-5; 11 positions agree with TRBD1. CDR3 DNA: TGTGCCAGCAGTCCCCCGGGACAGGGGGGCGAAGAGACCCAGTACTTC. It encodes CASSPPGQGGEETQYF.